Listed below are T cell receptor beta chains from one sample, sequenced in a study of blood T cell repertoires in COVID-19. TCRdb's table, derived via immunoSEQ multiplex PCR, lists solely in-frame clones and lacks some. The sample contains roughly 100,000 clones, roughly 78% of which appear only once. Sequenced material: peripheral blood. All receptors derive from a woman of 80 years or more with active or convalescent COVID-19. The CDR3 runs from the conserved cysteine through the conserved F or W. The D gene is left open where the match is weak. The size entry is marked missing in some rows and otherwise reads once, few, many or a size class.

clone_size | j_call | d_call | v_call | cdr3_nt | cdr3_aa
NA | TRBJ1-3 | TRBD1 | TRBV27 | TGTGCCAGCAGTTCCGACAGGGGGACTGGAAACACCATATATTTT | CASSSDRGTGNTIYF
once | TRBJ1-2 | NA | TRBV6-5 | TGTGCCAGCAGTTACACGGGCGCCGGGGGTGGCTACACCTTC | CASSYTGAGGGYTF
NA | TRBJ2-7 | TRBD2 | TRBV5-4 | TGTGCCAGCAGCTTGCCTAGCGGGGCATCCTACGAGCAGTACTTC | CASSLPSGASYEQYF
NA | TRBJ2-1 | TRBD1 | TRBV19 | TGTGCCACCTGGACAGGGAGCCTAGGGGGTGAGCAGTTCTTC | CATWTGSLGGEQFF
NA | TRBJ2-1 | NA | TRBV5-1 | TGTGCCAGCAGCTTGAGGCGGAGCTCCTACAATGAGCAGTTCTTC | CASSLRRSSYNEQFF
NA | TRBJ1-2 | NA | TRBV6-6 | TGTGCCAGCAGTTATAGCCAAGTTAAAGCTAACTATGGCTACACCTTC | CASSYSQVKANYGYTF
NA | TRBJ1-2 | NA | TRBV5-8 | TGTGCCAGCAGCTACAATGCTAACTATGGCTACACCTTC | CASSYNANYGYTF
NA | TRBJ2-7 | TRBD2 | TRBV27 | TGTGCCAGCAGTCGACTAGCGGGAACCGGCGAGCAGTACTTC | CASSRLAGTGEQYF
NA | TRBJ1-5 | NA | TRBV19 | TGTGCCAGTACCCCCACCAGCGATAGCAATCAGCCCCAGCATTTT | CASTPTSDSNQPQHF
NA | TRBJ2-1 | TRBD1 | TRBV2 | TGTGCCAGAAGACAGGGGGCCTCACCTTACAATGAGCAGTTCTTC | CARRQGASPYNEQFF
NA | TRBJ1-5 | NA | TRBV1 | TGCACCAGCAGCCAAGAAGGGACAGGTTTAGGACCCCAGCATTTT | CTSSQEGTGLGPQHF
NA | TRBJ2-7 | TRBD1 | TRBV10-3 | TGTGCCATCAGTACCGGGACAGGGGCCGAGCAGTACTTC | CAISTGTGAEQYF
NA | TRBJ2-1 | TRBD2 | TRBV19 | TGTGCCAGTAGGAGGGTAGCGGGAGTTGAGCAGTTCTTC | CASRRVAGVEQFF
NA | TRBJ1-5 | TRBD1 | TRBV20-1 | TGCAGTGCTAGTAGGACAGGGGTTGGGGGCAATCAGCCCCAGCATTTT | CSASRTGVGGNQPQHF
NA | TRBJ1-1 | NA | TRBV19 | TGTGCCAGTAAAATCGGGACTCGCGACCATATGAACACTGAAGCTTTCTTT | CASKIGTRDHMNTEAFF
NA | TRBJ1-1 | TRBD1 | TRBV7-3 | TGTGCCAGCAGCCCCAGGGGGCTTGGCACTGAAGCTTTCTTT | CASSPRGLGTEAFF
once | TRBJ2-5 | NA | TRBV27 | TGTGCCAGCAGTCAACGGCCTAGCGCGGGGACCCAGTACTTC | CASSQRPSAGTQYF
NA | TRBJ1-5 | TRBD1 | TRBV7-2 | TGTGCCAGCAGCTTAGGTGGGACAGGGGTTCAGCCCCAGCATTTT | CASSLGGTGVQPQHF
NA | TRBJ1-4 | TRBD1 | TRBV5-1 | TGTGCCAGCAGCTCGGGACAGCTAAGCGAAAAACTGTTTTTT | CASSSGQLSEKLFF
few | TRBJ2-5 | NA | TRBV20-1 | TGCAGTGCACTAGATCAAGAGACCCAGTACTTC | CSALDQETQYF
NA | TRBJ1-4 | NA | TRBV27 | TGTGCCAGCAGAGGTCTGGGCGAAAAACTGTTTTTT | CASRGLGEKLFF
NA | TRBJ2-1 | TRBD2 | TRBV4-3 | TGCGCCAGCAGCCTTGGACTAGCGGGAGGGCCGGGGAATGAGCAGTTCTTC | CASSLGLAGGPGNEQFF
NA | TRBJ1-1 | TRBD1 | TRBV9 | TGTGCCAGCAGCGCACAGGGGATCCAGGGCACTGAAGCTTTCTTT | CASSAQGIQGTEAFF
NA | TRBJ1-5 | NA | TRBV28 | TGTGCCAGCAGTTTATCGGGGGGCGCCTTTCAGCCCCAGCATTTT | CASSLSGGAFQPQHF
NA | TRBJ1-6 | NA | TRBV10-3 | TGTGCCATCAGGACAGAATCCTATAATTCACCCCTCCACTTT | CAIRTESYNSPLHF
NA | TRBJ2-3 | TRBD2 | TRBV5-1 | TGTGCCAGCATGCGGGGGGGTAGCACAGATACGCAGTATTTT | CASMRGGSTDTQYF
NA | TRBJ2-7 | NA | TRBV21-1 | TGTGCCAGCAGCAAATTCGGGGTGAACTACGAGCAGTACTTC | CASSKFGVNYEQYF
NA | TRBJ1-4 | NA | TRBV6-5 | TGTGCCAGCAGTAAGGGACAATCTAATGAAAAACTGTTTTTT | CASSKGQSNEKLFF
few | TRBJ1-2 | TRBD1 | TRBV5-4 | TGTGCCAGCAAGGTCTCCCGGGACAGGGACTCGGCAGGCTACACCTTC | CASKVSRDRDSAGYTF
NA | TRBJ2-7 | TRBD2 | TRBV13 | TGTGCCAGCAGCAAATTAGCGGGAGCTTATTCCTACGAGCAGTACTTC | CASSKLAGAYSYEQYF
NA | TRBJ2-5 | TRBD2 | TRBV30 | TGTGCCTGTGCGGGAGGTATCCAAGAGACCCAGTACTTC | CACAGGIQETQYF
few | TRBJ1-2 | NA | TRBV6-5 | TGTGCCACCAGAGAGGGTATGGGCTACACCTTC | CATREGMGYTF
NA | TRBJ2-3 | NA | TRBV9 | TGTGCCAGCAGCCCCACAGGGTCTATGTGGACAGATACGCAGTATTTT | CASSPTGSMWTDTQYF